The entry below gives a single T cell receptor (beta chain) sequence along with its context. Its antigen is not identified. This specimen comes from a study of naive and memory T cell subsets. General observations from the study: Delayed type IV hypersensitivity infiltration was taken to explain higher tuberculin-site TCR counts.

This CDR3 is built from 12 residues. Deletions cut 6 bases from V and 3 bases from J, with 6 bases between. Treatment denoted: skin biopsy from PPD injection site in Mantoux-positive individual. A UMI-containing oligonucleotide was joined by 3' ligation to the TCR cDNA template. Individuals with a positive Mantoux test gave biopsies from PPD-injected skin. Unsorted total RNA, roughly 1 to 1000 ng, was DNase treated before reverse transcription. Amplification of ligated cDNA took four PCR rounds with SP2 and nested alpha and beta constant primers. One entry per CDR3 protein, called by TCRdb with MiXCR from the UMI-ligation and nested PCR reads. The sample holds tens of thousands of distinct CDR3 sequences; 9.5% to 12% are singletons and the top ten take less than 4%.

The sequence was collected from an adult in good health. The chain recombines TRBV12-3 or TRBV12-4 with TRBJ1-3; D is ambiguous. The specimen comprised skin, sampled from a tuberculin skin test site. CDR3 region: CASSPNGNTIYF. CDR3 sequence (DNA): TGTGCCAGCAGCCCTAATGGAAACACCATATATTTT.